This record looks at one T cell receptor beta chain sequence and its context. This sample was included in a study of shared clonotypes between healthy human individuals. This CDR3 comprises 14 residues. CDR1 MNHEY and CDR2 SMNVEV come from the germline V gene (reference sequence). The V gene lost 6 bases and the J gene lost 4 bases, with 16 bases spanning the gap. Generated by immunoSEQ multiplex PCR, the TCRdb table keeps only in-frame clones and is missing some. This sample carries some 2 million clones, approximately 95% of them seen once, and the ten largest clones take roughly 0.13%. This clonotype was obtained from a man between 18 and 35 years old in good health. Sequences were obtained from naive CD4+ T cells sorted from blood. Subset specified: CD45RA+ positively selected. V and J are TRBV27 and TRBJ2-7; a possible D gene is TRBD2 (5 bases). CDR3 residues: CASRKDSAGYEQYF. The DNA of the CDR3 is TGTGCCAGCAGGAAAGATAGCGCGGGTTACGAGCAGTACTTC.